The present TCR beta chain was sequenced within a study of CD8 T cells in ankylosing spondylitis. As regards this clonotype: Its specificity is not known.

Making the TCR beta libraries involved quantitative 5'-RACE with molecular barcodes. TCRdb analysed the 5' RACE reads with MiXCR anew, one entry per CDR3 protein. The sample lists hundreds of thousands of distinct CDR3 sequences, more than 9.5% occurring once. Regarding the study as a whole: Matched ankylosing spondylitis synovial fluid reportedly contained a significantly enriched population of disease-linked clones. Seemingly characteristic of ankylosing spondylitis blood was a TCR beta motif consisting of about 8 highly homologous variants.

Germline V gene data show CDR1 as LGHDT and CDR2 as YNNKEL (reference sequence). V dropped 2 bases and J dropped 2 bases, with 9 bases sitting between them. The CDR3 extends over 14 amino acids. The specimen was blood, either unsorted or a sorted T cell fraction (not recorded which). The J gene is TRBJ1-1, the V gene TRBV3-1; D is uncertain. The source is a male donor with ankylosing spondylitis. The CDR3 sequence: CASSQTAFNTEAFF. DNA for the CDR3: TGTGCCAGCAGCCAAACGGCCTTTAACACTGAAGCTTTCTTT. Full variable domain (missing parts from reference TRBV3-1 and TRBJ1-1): DTAVSQTPKYLVTQMGNDKSIKCEQNLGHDTMYWYKQDSKKFLKIMFSYNNKELIINETVPNRFSPKSPDKAHLNLHINSLELGDSAVYFCASSQTAFNTEAFFGQGTRLTVV.